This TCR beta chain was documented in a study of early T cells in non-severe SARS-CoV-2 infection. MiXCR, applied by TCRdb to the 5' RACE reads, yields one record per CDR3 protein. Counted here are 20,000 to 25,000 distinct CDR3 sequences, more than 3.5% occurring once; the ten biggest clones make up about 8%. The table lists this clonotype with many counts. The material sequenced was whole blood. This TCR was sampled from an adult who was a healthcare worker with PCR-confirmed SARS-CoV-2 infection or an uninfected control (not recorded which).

Written as DNA, the CDR3 is TGTGCCAGCAGTTACTCCTGGGGGCCCTTCACAGATACGCAGTATTTT. The encoded protein is CASSYSWGPFTDTQYF. The chain uses TRBV6-5 and TRBJ2-3; D might be TRBD1 (6 bases). CDR1 is MNHEY, CDR2 SVGAGI, per germline. The CDR3 length is 16 residues. V was trimmed by 0 bases and J by 2 bases, leaving 12 bases between them.